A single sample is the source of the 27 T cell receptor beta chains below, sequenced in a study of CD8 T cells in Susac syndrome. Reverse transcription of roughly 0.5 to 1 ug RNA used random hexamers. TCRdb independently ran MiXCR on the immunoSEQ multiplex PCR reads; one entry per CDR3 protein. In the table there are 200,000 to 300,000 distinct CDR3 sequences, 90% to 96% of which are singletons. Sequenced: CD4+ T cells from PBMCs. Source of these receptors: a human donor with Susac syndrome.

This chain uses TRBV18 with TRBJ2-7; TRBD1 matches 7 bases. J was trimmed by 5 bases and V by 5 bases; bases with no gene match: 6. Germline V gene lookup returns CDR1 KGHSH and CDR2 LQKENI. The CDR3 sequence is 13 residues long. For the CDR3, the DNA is TGTGCCAGCTCAAAAGACAGGGCCAACGAGCAGTACTTC. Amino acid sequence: CASSKDRANEQYF. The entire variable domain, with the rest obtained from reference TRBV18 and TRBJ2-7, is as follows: NAGVMQNPRHLVRRRGQEARLRCSPMKGHSHVYWYRQLPEEGLKFMVYLQKENIIDESGMPKERFSAEFPKEGPSILRIQQVVRGDSAAYFCASSKDRANEQYFGPGTRLTVT.

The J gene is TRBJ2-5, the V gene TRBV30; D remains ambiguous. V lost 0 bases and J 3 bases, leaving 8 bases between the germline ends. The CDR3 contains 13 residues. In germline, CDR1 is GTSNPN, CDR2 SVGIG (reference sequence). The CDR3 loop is CAWSVLSEETQYF. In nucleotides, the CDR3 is TGTGCCTGGAGTGTACTGTCCGAAGAGACCCAGTACTTC. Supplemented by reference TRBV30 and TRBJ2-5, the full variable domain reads SQTIHQWPATLVQPVGSPLSLECTVEGTSNPNLYWYRQAAGRGLQLLFYSVGIGQISSEVPQNLSASRPQDRQFILSSKKLLLSDSGFYLCAWSVLSEETQYFGPGTRLLVL.

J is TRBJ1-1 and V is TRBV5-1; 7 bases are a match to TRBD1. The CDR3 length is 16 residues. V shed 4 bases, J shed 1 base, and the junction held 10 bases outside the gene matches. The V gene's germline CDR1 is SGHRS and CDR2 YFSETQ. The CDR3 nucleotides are TGCGCCAGCAGCGGTCCCGGGACAGATTCGAACACTGAAGCTTTCTTT. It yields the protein CASSGPGTDSNTEAFF.

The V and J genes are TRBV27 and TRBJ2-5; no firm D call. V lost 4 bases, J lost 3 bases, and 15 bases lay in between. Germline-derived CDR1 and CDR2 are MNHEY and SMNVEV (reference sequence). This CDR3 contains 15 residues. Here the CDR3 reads CASSSPPNRKETQYF. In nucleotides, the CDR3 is TGTGCCAGCAGTTCCCCTCCTAATCGCAAAGAGACCCAGTACTTC.

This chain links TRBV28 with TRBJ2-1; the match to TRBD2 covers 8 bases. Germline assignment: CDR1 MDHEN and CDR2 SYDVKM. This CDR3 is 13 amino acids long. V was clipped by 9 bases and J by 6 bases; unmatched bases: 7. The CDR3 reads CASTSGTFNEQFF. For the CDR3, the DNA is TGTGCCAGTACTAGCGGTACCTTCAATGAGCAGTTCTTC.

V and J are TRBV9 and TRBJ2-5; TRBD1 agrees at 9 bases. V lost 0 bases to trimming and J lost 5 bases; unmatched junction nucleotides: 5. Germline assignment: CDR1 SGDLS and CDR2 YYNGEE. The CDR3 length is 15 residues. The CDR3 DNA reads TGTGCCAGCAGCGTAGTAGGGGGACAGGGCGAGACCCAGTACTTC. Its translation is CASSVVGGQGETQYF.

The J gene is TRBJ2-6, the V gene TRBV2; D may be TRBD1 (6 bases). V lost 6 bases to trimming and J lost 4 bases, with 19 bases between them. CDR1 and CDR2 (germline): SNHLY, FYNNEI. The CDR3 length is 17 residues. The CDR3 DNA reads TGTGCCAGCAGCCACGCTGCAGGGGCTGGGGGGGCCAACGTCCTGACTTTC. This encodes CASSHAAGAGGANVLTF. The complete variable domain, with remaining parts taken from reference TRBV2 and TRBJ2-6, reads EPEVTQTPSHQVTQMGQEVILRCVPISNHLYFYWYRQILGQKVEFLVSFYNNEISEKSEIFDDQFSVERPDGSNFTLKIRSTKLEDSAMYFCASSHAAGAGGANVLTFGAGSRLTVL.

The CDR3, as DNA: TGTGCCAGCAGCCAAGGTCTACATGAGATCACAGATACGCAGTATTTT. Translating it yields CASSQGLHEITDTQYF. The chain is built from TRBV3-1 and TRBJ2-3; D not resolved. Looked up from germline, CDR1 is LGHDT and CDR2 is YNNKEL (reference sequence). Trimming took off 1 base at V and 2 bases at J, with 13 bases between the two ends. The CDR3 has 16 residues.

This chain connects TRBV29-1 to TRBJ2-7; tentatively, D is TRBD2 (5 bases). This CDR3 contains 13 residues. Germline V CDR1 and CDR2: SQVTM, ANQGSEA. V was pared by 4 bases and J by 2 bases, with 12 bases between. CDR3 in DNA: TGCAGCGTTGTGGGCCGGCGGGCCTACGAGCAGTACTTC. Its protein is CSVVGRRAYEQYF.

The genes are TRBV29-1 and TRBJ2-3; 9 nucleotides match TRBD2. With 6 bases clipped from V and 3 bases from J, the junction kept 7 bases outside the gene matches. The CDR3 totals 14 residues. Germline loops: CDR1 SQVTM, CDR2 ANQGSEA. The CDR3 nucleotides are TGCAGCGTCGACGGGACTAGCATTACAGATACGCAGTATTTT. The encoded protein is CSVDGTSITDTQYF.

This chain's CDR3 is CASSLYGQGYEQYF. The CDR3 nucleotides are TGTGCCAGCAGCCTGTACGGGCAGGGCTACGAGCAGTACTTC. This chain links TRBV11-3 with TRBJ2-7; tentative D call: TRBD1 (5 bases). The CDR3 contains 14 residues. Trimming took off 5 bases at V and 3 bases at J, with 14 bases between the two ends. Germline CDR1 and CDR2: SGHNT and YENEEA.

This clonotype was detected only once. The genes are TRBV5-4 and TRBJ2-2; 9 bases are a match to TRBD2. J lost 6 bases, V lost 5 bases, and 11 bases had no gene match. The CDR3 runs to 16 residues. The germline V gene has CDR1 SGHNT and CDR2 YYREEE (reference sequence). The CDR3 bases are TGTGCCAGCAGGGTGAGGATAGCGGGAGTGCCCGGGGAGCTGTTTTTT. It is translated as CASRVRIAGVPGELFF.

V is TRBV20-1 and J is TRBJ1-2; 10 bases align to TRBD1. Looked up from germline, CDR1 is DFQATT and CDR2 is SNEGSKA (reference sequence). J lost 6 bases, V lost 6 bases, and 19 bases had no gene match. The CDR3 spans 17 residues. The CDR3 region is CSAKTAGTGVGGNGYTF. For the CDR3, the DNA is TGCAGTGCGAAGACAGCCGGGACAGGGGTTGGGGGTAATGGCTACACCTTC.

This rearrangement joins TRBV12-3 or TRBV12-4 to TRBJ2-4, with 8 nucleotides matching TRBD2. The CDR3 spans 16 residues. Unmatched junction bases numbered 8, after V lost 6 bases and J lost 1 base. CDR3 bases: TGTGCCAGCAGCATCCGGGGGGGTGCCGCCAAAAACATTCAGTACTTC. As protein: CASSIRGGAAKNIQYF.

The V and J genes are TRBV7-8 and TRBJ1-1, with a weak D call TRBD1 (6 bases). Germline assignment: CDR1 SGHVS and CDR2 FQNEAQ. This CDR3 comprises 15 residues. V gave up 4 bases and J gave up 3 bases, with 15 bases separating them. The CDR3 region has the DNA TGTGCCAGCAGCTCGCCCGGGGGCGTCCACACTGAAGCTTTCTTT. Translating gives CASSSPGGVHTEAFF. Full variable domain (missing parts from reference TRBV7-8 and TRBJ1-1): GAGVSQSPRYKVAKRGQDVALRCDPISGHVSLFWYQQALGQGPEFLTYFQNEAQLDKSGLPSDRFFAERPEGSVSTLKIQRTQQEDSAVYLCASSSPGGVHTEAFFGQGTRLTVV.

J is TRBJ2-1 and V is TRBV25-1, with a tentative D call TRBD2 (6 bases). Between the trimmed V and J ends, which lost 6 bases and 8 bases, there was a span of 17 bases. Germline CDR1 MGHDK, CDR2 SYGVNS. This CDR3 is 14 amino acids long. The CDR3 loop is CASSREGQRDEQFF. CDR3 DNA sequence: TGTGCCAGCAGCCGAGAAGGGCAGCGGGATGAGCAGTTCTTC. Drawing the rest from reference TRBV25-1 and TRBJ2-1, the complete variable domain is EADIYQTPRYLVIGTGKKITLECSQTMGHDKMYWYQQDPGMELHLIHYSYGVNSTEKGDLSSESTVSRIRTEHFPLTLESARPSHTSQYLCASSREGQRDEQFFGPGTRLTVL.

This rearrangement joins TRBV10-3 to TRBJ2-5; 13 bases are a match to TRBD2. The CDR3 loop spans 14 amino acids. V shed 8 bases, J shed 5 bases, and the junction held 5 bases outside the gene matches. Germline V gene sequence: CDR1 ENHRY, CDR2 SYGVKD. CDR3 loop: CAIGLAGVSETQYF. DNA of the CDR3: TGTGCCATCGGACTAGCGGGAGTCAGCGAGACCCAGTACTTC.

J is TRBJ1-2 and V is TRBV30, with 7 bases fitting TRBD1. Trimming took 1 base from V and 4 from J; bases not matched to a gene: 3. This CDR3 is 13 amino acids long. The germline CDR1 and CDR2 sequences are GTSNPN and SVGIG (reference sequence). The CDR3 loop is CAWSATGAYGYTF. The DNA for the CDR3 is TGTGCCTGGAGTGCTACAGGGGCCTATGGCTACACCTTC.

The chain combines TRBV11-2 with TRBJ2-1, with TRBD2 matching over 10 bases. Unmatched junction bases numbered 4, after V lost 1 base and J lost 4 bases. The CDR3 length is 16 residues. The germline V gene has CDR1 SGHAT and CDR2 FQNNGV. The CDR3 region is CASSLGGLAPYNEQFF. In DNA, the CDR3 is TGTGCCAGCAGCTTAGGGGGACTAGCGCCTTACAATGAGCAGTTCTTC.

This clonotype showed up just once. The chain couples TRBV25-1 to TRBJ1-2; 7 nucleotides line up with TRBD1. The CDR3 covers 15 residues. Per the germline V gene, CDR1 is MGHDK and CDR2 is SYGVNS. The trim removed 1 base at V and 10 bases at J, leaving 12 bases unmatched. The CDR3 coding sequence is TGTGCCAGCAGTGAATCGAAGGGGGCAGGGGCGGACTACACCTTC. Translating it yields CASSESKGAGADYTF.

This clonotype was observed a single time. The CDR3 DNA sequence: TGTGCCGGGGGTGGCAGGGGAACAGATACGCAGTATTTT. It yields the protein CAGGGRGTDTQYF. This chain joins TRBV6-6 and TRBJ2-3; perhaps TRBD1 as D (6 bases). CDR1 MNHNY and CDR2 SVGAGI come from the germline V gene (reference sequence). This CDR3 region has 13 residues. The germline V and J ends were trimmed by 11 bases and 3 bases, with 15 bases remaining between them.

Here the CDR3 DNA reads TGTGCCAGCAGCCAAGTAACTATAGCGGGACCAATAAGCTCCTACAATGAGCAGTTCTTC. Translating it yields CASSQVTIAGPISSYNEQFF. This chain joins TRBV4-2 and TRBJ2-1, with 8 bases identical to TRBD2. The CDR3 has 20 amino acids. Per germline, CDR1 LGHNA and CDR2 YNFKEQ. Trimming at V came to 1 base and at J to 0 bases, leaving 14 bases not matched to a gene.

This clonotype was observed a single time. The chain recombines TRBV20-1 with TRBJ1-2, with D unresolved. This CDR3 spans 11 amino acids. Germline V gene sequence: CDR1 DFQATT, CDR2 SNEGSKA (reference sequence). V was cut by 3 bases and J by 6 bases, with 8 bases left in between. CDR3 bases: TGCAGTGCTAGGCTCGGGGATGGCTACACCTTC. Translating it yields CSARLGDGYTF.

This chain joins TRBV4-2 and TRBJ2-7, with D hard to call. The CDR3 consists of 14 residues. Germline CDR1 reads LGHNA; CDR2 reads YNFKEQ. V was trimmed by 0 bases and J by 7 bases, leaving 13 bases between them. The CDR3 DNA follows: TGTGCCAGCAGCCAAGATCATGCCCTGGGTGAGCAGTACTTC. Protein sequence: CASSQDHALGEQYF.

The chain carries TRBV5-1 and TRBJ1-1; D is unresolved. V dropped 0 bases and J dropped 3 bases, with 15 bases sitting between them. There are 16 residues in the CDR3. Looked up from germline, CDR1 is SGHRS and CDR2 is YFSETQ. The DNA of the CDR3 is TGCGCCAGCAGCTTGGGACGAAAACCCGGGGACACTGAAGCTTTCTTT. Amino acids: CASSLGRKPGDTEAFF.

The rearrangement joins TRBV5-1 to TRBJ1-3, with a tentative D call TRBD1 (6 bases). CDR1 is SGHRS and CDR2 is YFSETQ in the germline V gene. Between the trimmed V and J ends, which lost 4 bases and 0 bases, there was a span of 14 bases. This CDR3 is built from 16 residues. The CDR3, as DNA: TGCGCCAGCAGCACCGCAGGACAGATCTCTGGAAACACCATATATTTT. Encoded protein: CASSTAGQISGNTIYF.

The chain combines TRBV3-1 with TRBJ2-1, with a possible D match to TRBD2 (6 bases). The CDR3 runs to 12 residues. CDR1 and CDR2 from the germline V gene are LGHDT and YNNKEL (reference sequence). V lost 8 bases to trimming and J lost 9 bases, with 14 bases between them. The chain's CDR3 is CASLSAGSEQFF. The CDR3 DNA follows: TGTGCCAGCCTTTCAGCCGGGAGTGAGCAGTTCTTC.